These T cell receptor beta chains were read from a single sample in a study of T cell changes during pregnancy in multiple sclerosis. Clones were sequenced by immunoSEQ multiplex PCR, and TCRdb holds only the in-frame ones, with some missing. The table has 55,000 to 70,000 clones, just over 90% seen once. The starting material was peripheral blood, obtained after pregnancy. All receptors derive from a female donor with multiple sclerosis, enrolled in a pregnancy study. CDR3s include the opening cysteine and the closing phenylalanine or tryptophan. The D gene is left open where the match is weak. Part of the rows lack a size; the others show once, few, many or a class for expanded clones.

V gene	J gene	clone size	D gene	CDR3 protein	CDR3 DNA
TRBV6-1	TRBJ2-7	.	.	CASSFSTRSYEQYF	TGTGCCAGCAGTTTTTCTACCCGGTCCTACGAGCAGTACTTC
TRBV28	TRBJ1-2	.	TRBD1	CASSTGQGWSGYTF	TGTGCCAGCAGTACTGGACAGGGGTGGAGTGGCTACACCTTC
TRBV6-5	TRBJ2-3	.	TRBD2	CATALAATTDTQYF	TGTGCCACCGCACTAGCGGCAACCACAGATACGCAGTATTTT
TRBV28	TRBJ2-1	.	.	CASTPGPVDNEQFF	TGTGCCAGCACCCCGGGTCCGGTGGATAATGAGCAGTTCTTC
TRBV27	TRBJ2-3	.	TRBD1	CASRNRAGGKRTDTQYF	TGTGCCAGCAGGAACAGGGCAGGGGGAAAAAGAACAGATACGCAGTATTTT
TRBV4-3	TRBJ1-1	.	TRBD1	CASSPDRVGENSEAFF	TGCGCCAGCAGTCCCGACAGGGTTGGGGAGAACAGTGAAGCTTTCTTT
TRBV20-1	TRBJ2-7	.	.	CSATLPPEQYF	TGCAGTGCTACCCTCCCCCCCGAGCAGTACTTC
TRBV7-9	TRBJ2-1	.	TRBD2	CASSPPIPGLAGEYNEQFF	TGTGCCAGCAGCCCCCCCATCCCGGGACTAGCGGGAGAATACAATGAGCAGTTCTTC
TRBV5-4	TRBJ2-1	.	TRBD2	CASSKQIPGTSGRGNNEQFF	TGTGCCAGCAGCAAACAGATACCAGGGACTAGCGGGAGAGGCAACAATGAGCAGTTCTTC
TRBV5-4	TRBJ2-3	.	.	CASSSYDRGHAGGPPDTQYF	TGTGCCAGCAGCTCATACGACAGGGGGCACGCGGGAGGGCCTCCAGATACGCAGTATTTT
TRBV4-2	TRBJ2-7	once	.	CASSRQLGEGSDEQYF	TGTGCCAGCAGCCGACAACTAGGAGAGGGTTCGGACGAGCAGTACTTC
TRBV7-2	TRBJ2-5	.	.	CASRASETQYF	TGTGCCAGCAGGGCCTCGGAGACCCAGTACTTC
TRBV6-6	TRBJ1-5	.	.	CASSNRNSNQPQHF	TGTGCCAGCAGCAACAGGAATAGCAATCAGCCCCAGCATTTT
TRBV6-6	TRBJ1-2	.	TRBD1	CASSLQGALGYTF	TGTGCCAGCAGTTTACAGGGGGCGCTTGGCTACACCTTC
TRBV5-5	TRBJ1-2	.	.	CASSFIFPQVGVGGYTF	TGTGCCAGCAGCTTTATCTTCCCACAAGTCGGAGTTGGTGGCTACACCTTC
TRBV23-1	TRBJ1-2	.	.	CASSQTGGKPDGYTF	TGCGCCAGCAGTCAAACGGGAGGAAAACCAGATGGCTACACCTTC
TRBV11-3	TRBJ1-1	.	.	CASSLYSGVGTEAFF	TGTGCCAGCAGCTTATATTCGGGTGTCGGCACTGAAGCTTTCTTT
TRBV6-7	TRBJ2-5	.	.	CASSKTVEAQYF	TGTGCCAGCAGTAAGACAGTCGAGGCCCAGTACTTC
TRBV28	TRBJ1-1	.	.	CASSLTRDLAEAFF	TGTGCCAGCAGTTTAACCAGGGATTTGGCTGAAGCTTTCTTT
TRBV7-9	TRBJ2-6	.	TRBD1	CASSLERDRGAGANVLTF	TGTGCCAGCAGCTTAGAACGGGACAGGGGAGCTGGGGCCAACGTCCTGACTTTC
TRBV6-6	TRBJ1-1	.	.	CASIKGGTENTEAFF	TGTGCCAGCATCAAGGGGGGGACGGAAAACACTGAAGCTTTCTTT
TRBV29-1	TRBJ2-3	.	.	CSVSGGGPTDTQYF	TGCAGCGTTTCTGGCGGCGGCCCTACAGATACGCAGTATTTT
TRBV2	TRBJ2-1	.	TRBD2	CASTAGLAESTYNEQFF	TGTGCCAGCACCGCGGGACTAGCGGAATCAACCTACAATGAGCAGTTCTTC
TRBV28	TRBJ2-7	.	TRBD1	CASSLLWTGGSYEQYF	TGTGCCAGCAGTCTTCTGTGGACAGGAGGTTCCTACGAGCAGTACTTC
TRBV7-2	TRBJ2-7	.	TRBD2	CASQLAGGPYEQYF	TGTGCCAGCCAACTAGCGGGAGGGCCTTACGAGCAGTACTTC
TRBV29-1	TRBJ2-7	.	TRBD2	CSVEGGGGFEQYF	TGCAGCGTTGAAGGGGGGGGAGGTTTCGAGCAGTACTTC
TRBV11-3	TRBJ2-2	.	TRBD1	CASSAVQGAPGELFF	TGTGCCAGCAGCGCAGTACAGGGGGCGCCCGGGGAGCTGTTTTTT
TRBV10-3	TRBJ1-1	few	TRBD1	CAIREEEQGNAFF	TGTGCCATCAGGGAGGAAGAACAGGGGAACGCTTTCTTT
TRBV2	TRBJ1-2	few	TRBD1	CASSLRTGAGYTF	TGTGCCAGCAGCCTCCGGACAGGTGCGGGCTACACCTTC
TRBV7-2	TRBJ2-1	.	TRBD2	CASSLEIAGASEQFF	TGTGCCAGCAGCTTAGAAATAGCGGGAGCGAGTGAGCAGTTCTTC
TRBV15	TRBJ1-4	few	.	CATSRAQNEKLFF	TGTGCCACCAGCAGAGCACAGAATGAAAAACTGTTTTTT
TRBV6-1	TRBJ2-7	once	.	CASSVGGDSYEQYF	TGTGCCAGCAGTGTCGGAGGGGACTCCTACGAGCAGTACTTC
TRBV29-1	TRBJ1-4	.	.	CSAAKAIAANEKLFF	TGCAGCGCTGCCAAGGCCATAGCGGCTAATGAAAAACTGTTTTTT
TRBV10-3	TRBJ2-1	.	TRBD2	CAIGLADYNEQFF	TGTGCCATCGGACTAGCGGACTACAATGAGCAGTTCTTC
TRBV15	TRBJ2-1	.	TRBD2	CATSRLRTSGYEQFF	TGTGCCACCAGCAGATTAAGGACTAGTGGGTATGAGCAGTTCTTC
TRBV11-2	TRBJ2-5	.	.	CASSLFVVSKETQYF	TGTGCCAGCAGCTTATTCGTCGTCAGTAAAGAGACCCAGTACTTC
TRBV9	TRBJ2-3	.	.	CASSVSQRDTQYF	TGTGCCAGCAGCGTAAGCCAAAGAGATACGCAGTATTTT
TRBV10-3	TRBJ2-1	once	TRBD2	CAITEGGTSKFF	TGTGCCATCACCGAGGGGGGGACTAGTAAATTCTTC
TRBV30	TRBJ1-2	.	.	CAWSRVGGFGGYTF	TGTGCCTGGAGTAGGGTAGGAGGCTTCGGCGGCTACACCTTC
TRBV7-8	TRBJ1-5	.	TRBD1	CASSLARTGGFQPQHF	TGTGCCAGCAGCTTAGCGCGGACAGGGGGCTTTCAGCCCCAGCATTTT
TRBV27	TRBJ2-2	.	.	CASGDTLSGELFF	TGTGCCAGTGGGGACACTCTGAGCGGGGAGCTGTTTTTT
TRBV4-1	TRBJ1-5	.	.	CASRLTFSSNQPQHF	TGCGCCAGTCGTCTGACATTCAGTAGCAATCAGCCCCAGCATTTT
TRBV29-1	TRBJ2-6	.	.	CSVEDSRGGANVLTF	TGCAGCGTTGAAGATTCCCGCGGTGGGGCCAACGTCCTGACTTTC
TRBV7-2	TRBJ2-1	.	.	CASSLDGSGNEQFF	TGTGCCAGCAGCTTAGATGGTAGCGGCAATGAGCAGTTCTTC
TRBV15	TRBJ2-1	.	.	CATSRDVDNEQFF	TGTGCCACCAGCAGAGATGTAGATAATGAGCAGTTCTTC
TRBV6-5	TRBJ1-2	.	.	CASSFDSYGYTF	TGTGCCAGCAGTTTCGACAGTTATGGCTACACCTTC
TRBV15	TRBJ2-7	.	TRBD1	CATSRVRTGVNEQYF	TGTGCCACCAGCAGAGTTAGGACAGGGGTAAACGAGCAGTACTTC
TRBV6-1	TRBJ2-1	.	.	CASSDVSSYNEQFF	TGTGCCAGCAGTGACGTTAGCTCCTACAATGAGCAGTTCTTC
TRBV10-3	TRBJ2-2	.	.	CAISDPGAGVESGELFF	TGTGCCATCAGTGATCCTGGGGCAGGGGTGGAATCCGGGGAGCTGTTTTTT